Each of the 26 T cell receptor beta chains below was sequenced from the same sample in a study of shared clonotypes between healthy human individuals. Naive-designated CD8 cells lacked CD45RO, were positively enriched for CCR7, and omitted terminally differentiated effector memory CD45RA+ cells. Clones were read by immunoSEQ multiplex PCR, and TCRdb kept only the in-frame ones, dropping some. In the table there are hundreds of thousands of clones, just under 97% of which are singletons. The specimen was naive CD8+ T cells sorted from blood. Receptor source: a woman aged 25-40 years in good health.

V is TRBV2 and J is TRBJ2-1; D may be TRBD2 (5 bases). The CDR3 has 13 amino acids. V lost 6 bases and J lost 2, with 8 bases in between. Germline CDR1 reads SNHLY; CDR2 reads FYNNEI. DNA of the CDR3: TGTGCCAGCAGACCCGGGGCCTACAATGAGCAGTTCTTC. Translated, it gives CASRPGAYNEQFF. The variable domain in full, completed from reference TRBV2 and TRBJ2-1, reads EPEVTQTPSHQVTQMGQEVILRCVPISNHLYFYWYRQILGQKVEFLVSFYNNEISEKSEIFDDQFSVERPDGSNFTLKIRSTKLEDSAMYFCASRPGAYNEQFFGPGTRLTVL.

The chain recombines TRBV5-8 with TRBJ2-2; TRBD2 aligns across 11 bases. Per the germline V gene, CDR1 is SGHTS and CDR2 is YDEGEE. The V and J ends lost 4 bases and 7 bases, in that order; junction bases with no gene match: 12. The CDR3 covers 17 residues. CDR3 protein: CASSIPLAGEGGGELFF. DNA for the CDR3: TGTGCCAGCAGCATCCCACTAGCGGGAGAGGGAGGCGGGGAGCTGTTTTTT.

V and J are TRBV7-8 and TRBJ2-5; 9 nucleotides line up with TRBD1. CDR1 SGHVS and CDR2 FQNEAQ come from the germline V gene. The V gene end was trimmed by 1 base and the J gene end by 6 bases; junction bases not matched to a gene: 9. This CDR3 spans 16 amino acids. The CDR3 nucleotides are TGTGCCAGCAGCTTAGGGACTGATGGGACAGGGCAGACCCAGTACTTC. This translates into CASSLGTDGTGQTQYF.

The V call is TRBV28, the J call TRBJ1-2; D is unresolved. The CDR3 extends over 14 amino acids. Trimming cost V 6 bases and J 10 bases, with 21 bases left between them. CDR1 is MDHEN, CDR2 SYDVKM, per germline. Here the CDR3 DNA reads TGTGCCAGCAGATCCACCAGTCGGTGGGAGGACTACACCTTC. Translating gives CASRSTSRWEDYTF.

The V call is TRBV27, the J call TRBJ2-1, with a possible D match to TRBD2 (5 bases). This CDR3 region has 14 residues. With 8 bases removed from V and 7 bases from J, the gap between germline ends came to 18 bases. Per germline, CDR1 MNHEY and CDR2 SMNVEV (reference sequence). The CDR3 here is CASAIVASTNEQFF. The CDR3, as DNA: TGTGCCAGCGCCATCGTAGCTAGCACTAATGAGCAGTTCTTC.

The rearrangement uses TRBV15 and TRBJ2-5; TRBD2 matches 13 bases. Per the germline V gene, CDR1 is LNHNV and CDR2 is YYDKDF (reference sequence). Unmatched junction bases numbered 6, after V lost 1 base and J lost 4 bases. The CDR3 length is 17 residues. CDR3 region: CATSRVLAGGPRETQYF. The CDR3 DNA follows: TGTGCCACCAGCAGAGTACTAGCGGGAGGGCCCAGAGAGACCCAGTACTTC.

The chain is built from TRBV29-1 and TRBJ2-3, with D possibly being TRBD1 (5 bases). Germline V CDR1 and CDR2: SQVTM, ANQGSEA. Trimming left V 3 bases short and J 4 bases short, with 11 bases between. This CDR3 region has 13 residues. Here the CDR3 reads CSVEGRGADTQYF. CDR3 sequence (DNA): TGCAGCGTTGAGGGAAGGGGCGCAGATACGCAGTATTTT.

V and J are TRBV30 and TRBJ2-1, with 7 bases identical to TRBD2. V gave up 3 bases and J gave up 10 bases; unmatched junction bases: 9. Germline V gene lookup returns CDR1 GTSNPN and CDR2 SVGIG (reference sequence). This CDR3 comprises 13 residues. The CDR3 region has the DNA TGTGCCTGGAGCTTGGGGGGGTTGGACGAGCAGTTCTTC. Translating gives CAWSLGGLDEQFF.

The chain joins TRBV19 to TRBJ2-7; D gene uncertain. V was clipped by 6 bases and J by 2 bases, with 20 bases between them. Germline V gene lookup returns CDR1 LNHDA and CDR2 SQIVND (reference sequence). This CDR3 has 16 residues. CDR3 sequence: CASSISIRPKTYEQYF. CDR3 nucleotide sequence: TGTGCCAGTAGCATCTCGATTCGTCCCAAAACCTACGAGCAGTACTTC.

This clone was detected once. This chain's CDR3 is CASSLSGHPYEQYF. Here the CDR3 DNA reads TGTGCCAGCAGTCTTAGCGGGCACCCCTACGAGCAGTACTTC. The rearrangement uses TRBV7-9 and TRBJ2-7; 7 bases are shared with TRBD2. The length of the CDR3 is 14 residues. The V gene's germline CDR1 is SEHNR and CDR2 FQNEAQ (reference sequence). Losses at the gene ends were 6 bases for V and 2 bases for J; bases not matched to a gene: 7.

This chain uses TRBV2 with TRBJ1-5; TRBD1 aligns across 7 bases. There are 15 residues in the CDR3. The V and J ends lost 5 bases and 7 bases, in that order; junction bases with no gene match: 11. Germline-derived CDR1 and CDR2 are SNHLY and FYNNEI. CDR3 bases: TGTGCCAGCAGTACCGGGACAGAGGGGGAACAGCCCCAGCATTTT. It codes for CASSTGTEGEQPQHF. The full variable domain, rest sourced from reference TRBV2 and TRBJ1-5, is EPEVTQTPSHQVTQMGQEVILRCVPISNHLYFYWYRQILGQKVEFLVSFYNNEISEKSEIFDDQFSVERPDGSNFTLKIRSTKLEDSAMYFCASSTGTEGEQPQHFGDGTRLSIL.

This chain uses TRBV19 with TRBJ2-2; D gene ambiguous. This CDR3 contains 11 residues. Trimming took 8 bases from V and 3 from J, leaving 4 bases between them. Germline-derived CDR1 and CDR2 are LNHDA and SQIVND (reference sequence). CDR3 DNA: TGTGCCAGTTGGTACACCGGGGAGCTGTTTTTT. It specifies CASWYTGELFF.

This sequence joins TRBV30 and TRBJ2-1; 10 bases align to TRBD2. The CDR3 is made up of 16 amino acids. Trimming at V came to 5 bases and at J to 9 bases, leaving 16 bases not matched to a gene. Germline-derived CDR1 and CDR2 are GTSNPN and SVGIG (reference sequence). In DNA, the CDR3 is TGTGCCTGGGGCAACGGGCTAGCGGGAGTTAATGGTGAGCAGTTCTTC. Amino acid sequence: CAWGNGLAGVNGEQFF.

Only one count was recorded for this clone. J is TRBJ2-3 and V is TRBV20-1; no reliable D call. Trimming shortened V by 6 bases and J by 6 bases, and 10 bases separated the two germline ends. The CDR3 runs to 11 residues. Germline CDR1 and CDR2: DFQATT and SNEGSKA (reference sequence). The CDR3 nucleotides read TGCAGTGCCACTGTATTTGATACGCAGTATTTT. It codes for CSATVFDTQYF.

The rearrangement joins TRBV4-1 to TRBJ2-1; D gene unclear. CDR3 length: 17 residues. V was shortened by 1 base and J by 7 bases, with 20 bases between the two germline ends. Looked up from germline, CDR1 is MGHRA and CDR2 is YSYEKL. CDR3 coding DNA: TGCGCCAGCAGCCAAGTGAATATCTCCCCCTTCTTTAATGAGCAGTTCTTC. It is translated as CASSQVNISPFFNEQFF.

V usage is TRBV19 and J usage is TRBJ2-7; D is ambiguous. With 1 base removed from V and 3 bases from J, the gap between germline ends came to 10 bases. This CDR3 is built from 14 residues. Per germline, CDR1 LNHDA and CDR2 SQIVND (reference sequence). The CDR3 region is CASSIAAGYYEQYF. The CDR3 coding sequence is TGTGCCAGTAGTATAGCGGCAGGCTACTACGAGCAGTACTTC.

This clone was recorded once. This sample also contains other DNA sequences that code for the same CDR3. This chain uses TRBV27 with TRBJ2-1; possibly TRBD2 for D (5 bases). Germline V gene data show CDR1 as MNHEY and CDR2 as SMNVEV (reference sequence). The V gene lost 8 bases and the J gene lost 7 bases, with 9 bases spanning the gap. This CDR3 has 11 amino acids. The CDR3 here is CASSSGNEQFF. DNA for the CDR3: TGTGCCAGCTCCTCGGGGAATGAGCAGTTCTTC.

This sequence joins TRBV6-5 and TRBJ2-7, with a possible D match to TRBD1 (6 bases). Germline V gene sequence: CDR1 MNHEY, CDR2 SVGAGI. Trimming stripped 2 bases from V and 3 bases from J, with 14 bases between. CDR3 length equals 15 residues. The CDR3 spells CASSYLQGTLYEQYF. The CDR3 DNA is TGTGCCAGCAGTTACCTACAGGGAACCCTCTACGAGCAGTACTTC.

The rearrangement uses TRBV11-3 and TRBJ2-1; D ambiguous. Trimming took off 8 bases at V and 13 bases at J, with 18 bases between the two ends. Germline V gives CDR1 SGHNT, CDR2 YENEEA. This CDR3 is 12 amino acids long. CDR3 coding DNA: TGTGCCAGCCAGTGGGCGCGAGGTCCCCAGTTCTTC. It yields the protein CASQWARGPQFF.

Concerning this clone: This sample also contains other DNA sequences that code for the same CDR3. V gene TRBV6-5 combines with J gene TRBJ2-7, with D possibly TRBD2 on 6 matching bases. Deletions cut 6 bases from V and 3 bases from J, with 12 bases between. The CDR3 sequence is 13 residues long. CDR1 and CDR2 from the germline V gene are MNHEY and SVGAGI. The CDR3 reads CASSLLGGYEQYF. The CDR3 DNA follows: TGTGCCAGCAGCTTATTGGGGGGCTACGAGCAGTACTTC.

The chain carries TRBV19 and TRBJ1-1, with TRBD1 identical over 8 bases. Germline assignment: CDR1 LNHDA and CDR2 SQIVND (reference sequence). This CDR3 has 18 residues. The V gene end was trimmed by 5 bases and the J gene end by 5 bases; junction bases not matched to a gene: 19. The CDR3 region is CASSLSPFDRGAYTEAFF. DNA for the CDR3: TGTGCCAGTAGTCTCTCCCCCTTCGACAGGGGAGCATATACTGAAGCTTTCTTT.

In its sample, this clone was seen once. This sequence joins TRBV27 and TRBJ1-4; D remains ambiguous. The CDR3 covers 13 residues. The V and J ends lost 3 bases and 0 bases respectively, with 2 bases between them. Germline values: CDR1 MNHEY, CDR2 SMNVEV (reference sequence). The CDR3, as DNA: TGTGCCAGCAGTTTGACAACTAATGAAAAACTGTTTTTT. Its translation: CASSLTTNEKLFF. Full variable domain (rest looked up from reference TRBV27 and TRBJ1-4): EAQVTQNPRYLITVTGKKLTVTCSQNMNHEYMSWYRQDPGLGLRQIYYSMNVEVTDKGDVPEGYKVSRKEKRNFPLILESPSPNQTSLYFCASSLTTNEKLFFGSGTQLSVL.

The CDR3 DNA follows: TGTGCCAGCAGCCCCATCCGGGACAGGGCCACCTACACTGAAGCTTTCTTT. This sequence encodes CASSPIRDRATYTEAFF. This rearrangement joins TRBV28 to TRBJ1-1; 9 bases line up with TRBD1. The germline V gene has CDR1 MDHEN and CDR2 SYDVKM. The CDR3 length is 17 residues. V shed 6 bases and J 3 bases; nucleotides not matched to a gene: 14.

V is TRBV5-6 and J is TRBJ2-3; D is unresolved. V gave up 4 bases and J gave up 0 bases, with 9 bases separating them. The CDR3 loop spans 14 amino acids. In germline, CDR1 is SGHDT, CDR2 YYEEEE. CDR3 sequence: CASSTTASTDTQYF. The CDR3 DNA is TGTGCCAGCAGCACGACGGCCAGCACAGATACGCAGTATTTT. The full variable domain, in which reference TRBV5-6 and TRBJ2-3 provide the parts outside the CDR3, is DAGVTQSPTHLIKTRGQQVTLRCSPKSGHDTVSWYQQALGQGPQFIFQYYEEEERQRGNFPDRFSGHQFPNYSSELNVNALLLGDSALYLCASSTTASTDTQYFGPGTRLTVL.

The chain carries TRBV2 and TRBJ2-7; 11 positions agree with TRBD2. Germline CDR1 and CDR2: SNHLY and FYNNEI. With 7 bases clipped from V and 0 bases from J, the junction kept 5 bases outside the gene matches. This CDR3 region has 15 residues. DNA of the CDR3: TGTGCCAGCATAGAGGGACTAGCGGACTCCTACGAGCAGTACTTC. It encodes CASIEGLADSYEQYF.

CDR3 DNA: TGTGCCACCAGCAGCACCTCAGGGTCAGGGCCCTACGAGCAGTACTTC. Residues: CATSSTSGSGPYEQYF. The V call is TRBV15, the J call TRBJ2-7, with D perhaps TRBD1 (5 bases). The CDR3 covers 16 residues. V was clipped by 3 bases and J by 2 bases, with 17 bases between them. The V gene's germline CDR1 is LNHNV and CDR2 YYDKDF (reference sequence).